A selection of T cell receptor beta chains follows, all from one sample in a study of blood T cell repertoires in COVID-19. Here immunoSEQ multiplex PCR was the method, and the copy in TCRdb shows in-frame clones only, minus some. The sample lists roughly 290,000 clones, about nine tenths occurring once. The sample comprised PBMCs or T cells enriched from blood (not recorded which). The source of these receptors is a woman in her thirties or forties who had recovered from COVID-19. The CDR3 runs from the conserved cysteine through the conserved F or W. Each record gives: V gene, J gene, CDR3 protein.

>TRBV5-6|TRBJ1-2
CASSLDAQGVNYGYTF
>TRBV9|TRBJ1-3
CASAGAGNTIYF
>TRBV6-5|TRBJ1-4
CASSYSKSYNEKLFF
>TRBV12-3/TRBV12-4|TRBJ1-2
CASSPRGLDGYTF
>TRBV10-1|TRBJ2-1
CASSEGIAGGPYEQFF
>TRBV3-1/TRBV3-2|TRBJ2-5
CASSPQERGRFGTQYF
>TRBV27|TRBJ2-7
CASPPPRGLASLWAQYF
>TRBV19|TRBJ1-1
CASSISGRWTEAFF
>TRBV28|TRBJ1-1
CASSFRITEAFF
>TRBV12-5|TRBJ2-7
CASGLGTSYEQYF
>TRBV7-2|TRBJ1-5
CASSLPTGGGQPQHF
>TRBV25-1|TRBJ1-4
CASSKGRGSTNEKLFF
>TRBV5-4|TRBJ2-3
CASSLRLAELTDTQYF
>TRBV5-1|TRBJ2-1
CASSPDRASYNEQFF
>TRBV28|TRBJ1-2
CASSRNPGQGAYGYTF
>TRBV3-1/TRBV3-2|TRBJ2-2
CASSQKERELGGELFF
>TRBV6-5|TRBJ1-5
CASRPQGSSNQPQHF
>TRBV6-5|TRBJ2-1
CASSYGEMAYNEQFF
>TRBV7-7|TRBJ2-1
CASSLDRSSYNEQFF
>TRBV9|TRBJ2-5
CASSSSPTGTSGQETQYF
>TRBV10-2|TRBJ2-2
CASAASGELFF
>TRBV28|TRBJ2-3
CASSLPGLGTDTQYF
>TRBV2|TRBJ1-2
CASRWSPGYGYTF
>TRBV19|TRBJ1-2
CASSVSTANYGYTF
>TRBV5-4|TRBJ2-3
CASSQRQGADTQYF
>TRBV15|TRBJ1-2
CATSRDRGRVSRGGYTF
>TRBV19|TRBJ1-5
CASSFNPVGGRSNQPQHF
>TRBV6-1|TRBJ1-2
CASSESGGNYGYTF
>TRBV9|TRBJ1-1
CASSVGPNTEAFF
>TRBV7-2|TRBJ2-1
CASSLAHPGLAGDEQFF
>TRBV7-9|TRBJ1-2
CASDGGGLGYTF
>TRBV9|TRBJ2-1
CASSLRSGPYNEQFF
>TRBV12-3/TRBV12-4|TRBJ1-4
CASSVQGGEKLFF
>TRBV6-2/TRBV6-3|TRBJ1-4
CASSWTAANEKLFF
>TRBV5-1|TRBJ1-2
CASSLGQGANYGYTF
>TRBV2|TRBJ2-7
CASTLAVARSYEQYF
>TRBV6-5|TRBJ2-7
CASSSHRATEQYF
>TRBV4-1|TRBJ2-1
CASSQEGTGIYNEQFF
>TRBV14|TRBJ2-2
CASSLGPGSGTGELFF
>TRBV9|TRBJ2-7
CASSVSGTLSYEQYF
>TRBV19|TRBJ1-4
CASSLPPTNEKLFF
>TRBV28|TRBJ1-2
CAGRGQDYGYTF
>TRBV27|TRBJ1-5
CASSLARRAGQPQHF
>TRBV25-1|TRBJ1-6
CASSELRPGDSPLHF
>TRBV7-2|TRBJ2-2
CASIPGLAGRGGTGELFF
>TRBV4-1|TRBJ1-1
CASSQVGRGLNTEAFF
>TRBV5-1|TRBJ1-2
CASSLGQGALGIRGYTF
>TRBV19|TRBJ1-3
CASSIPAGETGNTIYF
>TRBV2|TRBJ1-5
CASNRGNSNQPQHF
>TRBV21-1|TRBJ1-3
CASSKARDKRNTIYF
>TRBV6-2/TRBV6-3|TRBJ2-7
CASSYLGGPGEQYF
>TRBV5-1|TRBJ2-1
CASSLGDRYNEQFF